The 17 T cell receptor beta chains below come from one sample, sequenced in a study of beta chain features in type 1 diabetes. Findings of the study overall: The study found moderately but significantly shorter TCRB CDR3s in all four CD4+ subsets of Type 1 diabetes patients.

Isolated RNA was reverse transcribed in full, so expressed TCRB transcripts were sequenced. Here immunoSEQ multiplex PCR was the method, and the copy in TCRdb shows in-frame clones only, minus some. This table holds just under 150,000 clones, 10% to 15% found once. No antigen has been identified for these receptors. The sequencing input was central memory CD4+ T cells from blood. These receptors were obtained from a man aged 18 to 30 with type 1 diabetes.

The V and J genes are TRBV7-2 and TRBJ2-7, with TRBD2 matching 8 bases. The length of the CDR3 is 16 residues. Germline V gene sequence: CDR1 SGHTA, CDR2 FQGNSA. V lost 1 base, J lost 5 bases, and 10 bases stayed unmatched. For the CDR3, the DNA is TGTGCCAGCAGCTTAGTAGTGGCGGGGGGCCCCCACGAGCAGTACTTC. This gives the protein CASSLVVAGGPHEQYF.

Here the CDR3 reads CASSSTGNDVIYGYTF. CDR3 bases: TGTGCCAGCAGCTCGACAGGGAATGACGTTATCTATGGCTACACCTTC. This chain uses TRBV13 with TRBJ1-2; 7 positions match TRBD1. This CDR3 has 16 amino acids. Germline CDR1 is PRHDT and CDR2 is FYEKMQ (reference sequence). V shed 4 bases, J shed 4 bases, and the junction held 12 bases outside the gene matches.

The V gene is TRBV28, the J gene TRBJ1-5; 7 bases align to TRBD1. Trimming cost V 6 bases and J 0 bases; bases outside gene matches: 8. Germline V gene lookup returns CDR1 MDHEN and CDR2 SYDVKM. This CDR3 spans 16 amino acids. In nucleotides, the CDR3 is TGTGCCAGCAGGGAACCGGGACAGAATAGCAATCAGCCCCAGCATTTT. Translating it yields CASREPGQNSNQPQHF.

This clone was counted only a few times. CDR3 amino acids: CASSLRQGNNSPLHF. The DNA of the CDR3 is TGTGCCAGCAGTTTAAGGCAGGGGAATAATTCACCCCTCCACTTT. The chain carries TRBV28 and TRBJ1-6, with D perhaps matching TRBD1 (6 bases). Trimming stripped 2 bases from V and 5 bases from J, with 10 bases between. The germline V gene encodes CDR1 MDHEN and CDR2 SYDVKM. The CDR3 consists of 15 residues.

The CDR3 spells CATSSGQGAEAFF. The CDR3 coding sequence is TGTGCCACCAGCAGCGGACAGGGGGCGGAAGCTTTCTTT. V usage is TRBV15 and J usage is TRBJ1-1; TRBD1 agrees at 11 bases. CDR1 and CDR2 from the germline V gene are LNHNV and YYDKDF (reference sequence). Trimming removed 3 bases from V and 8 bases from J; junction bases left unmatched: 2. This CDR3 has 13 amino acids.

Comment on this clone: This may stem from a read error, because a much larger clone lies one nucleotide away. This chain joins TRBV7-9 and TRBJ2-2, with 7 positions matching TRBD2. This CDR3 spans 16 amino acids. Trimming took 3 bases from V and 4 from J; bases not matched to a gene: 8. Germline V CDR1 and CDR2: SEHNR, FQNEAQ (reference sequence). The CDR3 protein is CASSFARAGVTGELFF. The CDR3 DNA reads TGTGCCAGCAGCTTCGCCCGGGCGGGGGTCACCGGGGAGCTGTTTTTT.

The rearrangement uses TRBV11-1 and TRBJ2-5; 7 bases map to TRBD2. Germline V gives CDR1 SGHAT, CDR2 FQDESV (reference sequence). With V trimmed by 4 bases and J by 4 bases, 3 bases remained unmatched. The CDR3 extends over 13 amino acids. The CDR3: CASSWDYTETQYF. CDR3 sequence (DNA): TGTGCCAGCAGCTGGGACTACACAGAGACCCAGTACTTC.

For the CDR3, the DNA is TGTGCCAGCAGCCCCCAGACAGGGACCACTGAAAAACTGTTTTTT. Translated, it gives CASSPQTGTTEKLFF. This chain joins TRBV7-2 and TRBJ1-4; TRBD1 matches at 7 bases. Germline trimming cut 5 bases from V and 7 bases from J; bases unmatched to any gene: 10. Per germline, CDR1 SGHTA and CDR2 FQGNSA. The CDR3 covers 15 residues. Looking up the rest from reference TRBV7-2 and TRBJ1-4 gives the full variable domain: GAGVSQSPSNKVTEKGKDVELRCDPISGHTALYWYRQSLGQGLEFLIYFQGNSAPDKSGLPSDRFSAERTGGSVSTLTIQRTQQEDSAVYLCASSPQTGTTEKLFFGSGTQLSVL.

At least ten counts were recorded for this clone. The rearrangement joins TRBV7-9 to TRBJ1-2; D ambiguous. Trimming removed 2 bases at V and 8 bases at J, with 9 bases between. There are 12 residues in the CDR3. CDR1 is SEHNR, CDR2 FQNEAQ, per germline (reference sequence). In DNA form, the CDR3 reads TGTGCCAGCAGCTTACGTCGGGAAGGCTACACCTTC. It encodes CASSLRREGYTF. The full variable domain, completed using reference TRBV7-9 and TRBJ1-2, is DTGVSQNPRHKITKRGQNVTFRCDPISEHNRLYWYRQTLGQGPEFLTYFQNEAQLEKSRLLSDRFSAERPKGSFSTLEIQRTEQGDSAMYLCASSLRREGYTFGSGTRLTVV.

At least ten counts were recorded for this clone. The chain joins TRBV7-9 to TRBJ2-5; no reliable D call. The CDR3 is made up of 14 amino acids. Germline CDR1 SEHNR, CDR2 FQNEAQ (reference sequence). Trimming pared 1 base from V and 2 bases from J, leaving 8 bases between. The CDR3 DNA follows: TGTGCCAGCAGCTTAGGGTTGCAACAAGAGACCCAGTACTTC. Protein sequence: CASSLGLQQETQYF.

The table lists this clone with a few counts. The V gene is TRBV7-2, the J gene TRBJ2-5; D not resolved. CDR3 length: 15 amino acids. V lost 4 bases, J lost 2 bases, and 14 bases lay in between. The germline V gene has CDR1 SGHTA and CDR2 FQGNSA. The CDR3: CASSSSRMGQETQYF. DNA for the CDR3: TGTGCCAGCAGCTCCAGCCGGATGGGGCAAGAGACCCAGTACTTC.

The V gene is TRBV18, the J gene TRBJ2-5; no clear D gene. The V gene lost 6 bases and the J gene lost 2 bases, with 7 bases spanning the gap. The CDR3 sequence is 12 residues long. Germline V gene sequence: CDR1 KGHSH, CDR2 LQKENI. DNA for the CDR3: TGTGCCAGCTCGGGGTTACAAGAGACCCAGTACTTC. This translates into CASSGLQETQYF.

The chain is built from TRBV6-5 and TRBJ1-2; D call uncertain. This CDR3 has 15 residues. Germline assignment: CDR1 MNHEY and CDR2 SVGAGI. Trimming took off 3 bases at V and 4 bases at J, with 15 bases between the two ends. The CDR3 is CASSYKEGFGYGYTF. The DNA of the CDR3 is TGTGCCAGCAGTTATAAGGAGGGTTTTGGCTATGGCTACACCTTC.

The V gene is TRBV6-5, the J gene TRBJ2-3; 12 bases agree with TRBD2. The CDR3 spans 14 residues. J lost 3 bases, V lost 5 bases, and 0 bases had no gene match. Germline lookup yields CDR1 MNHEY and CDR2 SVGAGI. Here the CDR3 DNA reads TGTGCCAGCAGTCTAGCGGGAGGGACAGATACGCAGTATTTT. It encodes CASSLAGGTDTQYF.

This clone has just a few counts. The chain recombines TRBV6-5 with TRBJ1-2, with 7 nucleotides matching TRBD1. CDR1 and CDR2 (germline): MNHEY, SVGAGI. The CDR3 sequence is 14 residues long. V lost 2 bases and J lost 3; bases outside the gene matches: 3. The CDR3 DNA reads as TGTGCCAGCAGTTACCGAACAGGGGACTATGGCTACACCTTC. It codes for CASSYRTGDYGYTF.

This clone was observed at least ten times. At one end the junction does not follow the germline gene, possibly because of a read error. This rearrangement joins TRBV7-7 to TRBJ2-3; D possibly corresponds to TRBD1 (5 bases). Germline V CDR1 and CDR2: SSHAT, FNYEAQ (reference sequence). The CDR3 consists of 15 residues. This CDR3 reads CASSRSAGPTDTQYF. DNA of the CDR3: TGTGCTAGCAGCCGGTCGGCAGGGCCCACAGATACGCAGTATTTT.

In this sample, this clone turned up a few times. This chain connects TRBV6-1 to TRBJ2-3; possibly TRBD2 for D (6 bases). The ends were cut back, 1 base at V and 5 bases at J, with 10 bases in the middle. This CDR3 is 14 amino acids long. Germline CDR1 MNHNS, CDR2 SASEGT. CDR3 sequence reads: CASSEGGEVDTQYF. DNA of the CDR3: TGTGCCAGCAGTGAAGGGGGGGAGGTAGATACGCAGTATTTT.